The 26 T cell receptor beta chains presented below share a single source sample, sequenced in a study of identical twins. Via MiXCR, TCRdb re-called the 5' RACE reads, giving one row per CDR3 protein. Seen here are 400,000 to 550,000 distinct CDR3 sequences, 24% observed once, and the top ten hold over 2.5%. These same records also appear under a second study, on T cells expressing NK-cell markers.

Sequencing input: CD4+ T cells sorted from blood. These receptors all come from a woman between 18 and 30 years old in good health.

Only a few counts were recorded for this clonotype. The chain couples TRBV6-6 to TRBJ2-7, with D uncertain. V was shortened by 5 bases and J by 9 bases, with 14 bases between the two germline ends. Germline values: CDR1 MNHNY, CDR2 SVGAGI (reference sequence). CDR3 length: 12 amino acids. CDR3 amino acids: CASSPRMTWQYF. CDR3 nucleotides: TGTGCCAGCAGTCCCAGGATGACGTGGCAGTACTTC.

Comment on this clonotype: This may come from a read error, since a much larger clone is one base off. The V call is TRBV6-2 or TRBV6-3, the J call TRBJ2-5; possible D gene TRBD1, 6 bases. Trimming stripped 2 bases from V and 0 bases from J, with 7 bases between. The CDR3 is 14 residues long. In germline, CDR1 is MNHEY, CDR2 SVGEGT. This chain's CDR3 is CASSYRTDQETQYF. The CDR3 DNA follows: TGTGCCAGCAGTTACCGGACAGACCAAGAGACCCAGTACTTC.

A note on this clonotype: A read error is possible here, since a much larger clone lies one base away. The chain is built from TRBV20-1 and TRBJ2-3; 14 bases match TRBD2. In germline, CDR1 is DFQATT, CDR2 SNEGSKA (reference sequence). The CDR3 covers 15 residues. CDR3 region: CCARRLAGGTDTQYF. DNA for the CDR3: TGCTGTGCTAGACGACTAGCGGGGGGGACAGATACGCAGTATTTT.

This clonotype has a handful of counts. CDR3 sequence (DNA): TGTGCCAGCAGCGTAGGTCCCCAGACCATCGGCTACGAGCAGTACTTC. Its protein product is CASSVGPQTIGYEQYF. This rearrangement joins TRBV9 to TRBJ2-7; D gene unclear. The CDR3 loop spans 16 amino acids. The germline V and J ends were trimmed by 0 bases and 3 bases, with 16 bases remaining between them. Per germline, CDR1 SGDLS and CDR2 YYNGEE.

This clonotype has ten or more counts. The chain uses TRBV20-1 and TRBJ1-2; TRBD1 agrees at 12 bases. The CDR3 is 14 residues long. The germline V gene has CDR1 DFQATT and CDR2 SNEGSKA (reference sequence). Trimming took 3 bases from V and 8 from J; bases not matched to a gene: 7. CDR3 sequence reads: CSARGTGGPRGYTF. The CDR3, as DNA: TGCAGTGCTAGGGGGACAGGGGGCCCCCGCGGCTACACCTTC.

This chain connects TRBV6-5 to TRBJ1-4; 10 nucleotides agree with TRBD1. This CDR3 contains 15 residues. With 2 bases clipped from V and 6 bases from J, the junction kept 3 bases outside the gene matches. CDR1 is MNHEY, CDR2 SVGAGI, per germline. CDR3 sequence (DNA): TGTGCCAGCAGTTACGGGGGACAGGGGTATGAAAAACTGTTTTTT. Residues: CASSYGGQGYEKLFF.

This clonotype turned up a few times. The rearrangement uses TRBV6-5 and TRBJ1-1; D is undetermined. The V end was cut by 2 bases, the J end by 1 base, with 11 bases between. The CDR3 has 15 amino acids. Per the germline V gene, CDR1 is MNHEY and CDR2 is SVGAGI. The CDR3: CASSYARSGNTEAFF. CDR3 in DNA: TGTGCCAGCAGTTACGCCAGGTCGGGGAACACTGAAGCTTTCTTT.

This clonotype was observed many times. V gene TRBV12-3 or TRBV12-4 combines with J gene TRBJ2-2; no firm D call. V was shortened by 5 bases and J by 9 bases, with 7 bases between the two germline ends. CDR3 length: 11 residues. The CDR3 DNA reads TGTGCCAGCAGTAACTCCAGGGAGCTGTTTTTT. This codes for CASSNSRELFF.

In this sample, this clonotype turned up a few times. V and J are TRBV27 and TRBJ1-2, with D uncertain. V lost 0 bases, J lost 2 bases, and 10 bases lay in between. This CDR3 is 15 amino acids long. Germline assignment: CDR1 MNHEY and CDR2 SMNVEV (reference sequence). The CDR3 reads CASSLSRTGNYGYTF. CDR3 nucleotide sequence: TGTGCCAGCAGTTTATCGAGGACGGGGAACTATGGCTACACCTTC.

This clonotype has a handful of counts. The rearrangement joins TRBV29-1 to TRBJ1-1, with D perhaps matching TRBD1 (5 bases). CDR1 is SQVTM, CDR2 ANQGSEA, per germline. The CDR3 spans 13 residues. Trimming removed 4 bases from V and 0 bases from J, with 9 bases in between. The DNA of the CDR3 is TGCAGCGTTGTAAGGGGCATGAACACTGAAGCTTTCTTT. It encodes CSVVRGMNTEAFF.

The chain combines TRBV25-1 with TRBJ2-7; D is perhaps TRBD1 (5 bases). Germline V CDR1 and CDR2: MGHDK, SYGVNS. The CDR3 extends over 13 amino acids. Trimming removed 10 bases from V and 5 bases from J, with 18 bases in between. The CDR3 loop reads CATQGAGRHEQYF. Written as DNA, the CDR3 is TGTGCCACTCAAGGGGCTGGTAGGCACGAGCAGTACTTC.

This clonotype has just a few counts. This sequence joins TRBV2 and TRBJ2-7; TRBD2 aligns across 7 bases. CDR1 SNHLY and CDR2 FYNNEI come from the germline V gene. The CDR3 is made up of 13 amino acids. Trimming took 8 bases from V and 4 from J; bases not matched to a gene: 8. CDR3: CASFLSGIYEQYF. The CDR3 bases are TGTGCCAGCTTCCTAAGCGGGATATACGAGCAGTACTTC.

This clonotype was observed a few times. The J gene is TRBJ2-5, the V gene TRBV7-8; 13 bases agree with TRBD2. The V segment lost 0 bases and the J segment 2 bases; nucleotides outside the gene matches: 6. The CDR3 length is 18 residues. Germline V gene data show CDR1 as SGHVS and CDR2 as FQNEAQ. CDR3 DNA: TGTGCCAGCAGCTTAGCGAGGACTAGCGGGAGTCGACAAGAGACCCAGTACTTC. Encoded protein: CASSLARTSGSRQETQYF.

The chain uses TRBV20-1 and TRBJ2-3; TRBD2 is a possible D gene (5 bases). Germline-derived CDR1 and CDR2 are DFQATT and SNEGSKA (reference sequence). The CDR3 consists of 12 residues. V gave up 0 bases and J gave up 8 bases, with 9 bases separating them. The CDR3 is CSARDLAGTQYF. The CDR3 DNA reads TGCAGTGCTAGAGATCTAGCCGGTACGCAGTATTTT.

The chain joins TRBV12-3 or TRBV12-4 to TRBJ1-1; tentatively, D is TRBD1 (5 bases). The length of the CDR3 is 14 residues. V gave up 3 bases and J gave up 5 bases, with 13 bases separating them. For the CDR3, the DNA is TGTGCCAGCAGTTTGGACGGTCGGGGGACTGAAGCTTTCTTT. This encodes CASSLDGRGTEAFF.

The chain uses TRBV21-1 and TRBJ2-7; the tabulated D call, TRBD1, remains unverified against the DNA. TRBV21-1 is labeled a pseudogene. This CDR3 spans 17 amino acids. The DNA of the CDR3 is TGTGCCAGCAGCCTTCAGGGTGCACAACAAAAACGTTACGAGCAGTACTTC. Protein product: CASSLQGAQQKRYEQYF.

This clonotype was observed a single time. CDR3 nucleotide sequence: TGCGCCAGCAGCGCGGACGGAGCTAACTATGGCTACACCTTC. Its translation is CASSADGANYGYTF. The chain recombines TRBV5-1 with TRBJ1-2; D remains ambiguous. The germline gives CDR1 SGHRS, CDR2 YFSETQ. V lost 4 bases and J lost 0, with 10 bases in between. The CDR3 has 14 residues.

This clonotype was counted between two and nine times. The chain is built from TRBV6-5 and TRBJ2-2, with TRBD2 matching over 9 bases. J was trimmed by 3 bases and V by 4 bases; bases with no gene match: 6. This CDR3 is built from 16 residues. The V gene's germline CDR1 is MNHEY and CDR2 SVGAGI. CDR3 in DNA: TGTGCCAGCAGTTTCCTGGGACTAGCTGACACCGGGGAGCTGTTTTTT. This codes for CASSFLGLADTGELFF.

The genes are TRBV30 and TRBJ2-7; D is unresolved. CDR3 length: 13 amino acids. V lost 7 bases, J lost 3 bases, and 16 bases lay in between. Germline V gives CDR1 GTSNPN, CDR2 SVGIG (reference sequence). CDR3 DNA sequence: TGTGCCTACCTGAAAGGGCGGAACTACGAGCAGTACTTC. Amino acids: CAYLKGRNYEQYF.

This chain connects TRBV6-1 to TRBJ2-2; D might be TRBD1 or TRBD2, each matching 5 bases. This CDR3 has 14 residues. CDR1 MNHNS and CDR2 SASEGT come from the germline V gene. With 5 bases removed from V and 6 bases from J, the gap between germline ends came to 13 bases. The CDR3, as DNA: TGTGCCAGCAGTACGCTGAGGGGAGCCGGGGAGCTGTTTTTT. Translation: CASSTLRGAGELFF.

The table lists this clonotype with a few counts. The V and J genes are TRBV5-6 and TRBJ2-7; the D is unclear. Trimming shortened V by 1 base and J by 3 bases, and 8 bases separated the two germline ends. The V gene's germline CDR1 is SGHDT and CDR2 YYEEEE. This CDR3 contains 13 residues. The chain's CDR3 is CASSLWANYEQYF. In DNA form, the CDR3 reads TGTGCCAGCAGCTTGTGGGCAAACTACGAGCAGTACTTC.

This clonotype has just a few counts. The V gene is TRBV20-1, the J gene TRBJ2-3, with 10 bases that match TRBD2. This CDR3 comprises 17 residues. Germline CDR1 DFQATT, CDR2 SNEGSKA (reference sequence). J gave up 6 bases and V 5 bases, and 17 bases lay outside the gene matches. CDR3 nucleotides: TGCAGTGCTCGGCCAAGGGTAGCGGGAGGATGGCAGGATACGCAGTATTTT. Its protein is CSARPRVAGGWQDTQYF.

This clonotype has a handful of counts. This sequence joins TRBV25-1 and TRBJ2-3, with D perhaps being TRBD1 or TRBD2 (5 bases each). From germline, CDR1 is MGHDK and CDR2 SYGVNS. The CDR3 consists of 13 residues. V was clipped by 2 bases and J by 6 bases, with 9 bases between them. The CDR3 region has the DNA TGTGCCAGCAGTGAAGTCGGGGCGGATACGCAGTATTTT. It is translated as CASSEVGADTQYF. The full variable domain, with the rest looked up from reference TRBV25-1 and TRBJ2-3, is EADIYQTPRYLVIGTGKKITLECSQTMGHDKMYWYQQDPGMELHLIHYSYGVNSTEKGDLSSESTVSRIRTEHFPLTLESARPSHTSQYLCASSEVGADTQYFGPGTRLTVL.

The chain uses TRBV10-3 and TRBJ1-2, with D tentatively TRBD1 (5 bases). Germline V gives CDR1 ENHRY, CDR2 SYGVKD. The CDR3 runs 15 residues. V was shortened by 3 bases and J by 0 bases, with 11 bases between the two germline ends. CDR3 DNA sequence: TGTGCCATCAGTGAAACAGGACAAGCTAACTATGGCTACACCTTC. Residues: CAISETGQANYGYTF.

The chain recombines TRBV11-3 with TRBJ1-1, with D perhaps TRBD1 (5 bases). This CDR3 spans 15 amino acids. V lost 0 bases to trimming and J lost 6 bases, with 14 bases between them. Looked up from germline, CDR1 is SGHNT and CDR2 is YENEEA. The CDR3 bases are TGTGCCAGCAGCTTAGATCCAGGGTCGATCCCTGAAGCTTTCTTT. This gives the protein CASSLDPGSIPEAFF.

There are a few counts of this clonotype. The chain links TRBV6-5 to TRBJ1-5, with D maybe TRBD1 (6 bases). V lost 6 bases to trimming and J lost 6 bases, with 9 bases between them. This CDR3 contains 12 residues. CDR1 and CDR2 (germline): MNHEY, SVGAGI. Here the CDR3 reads CASRTGAQPQHF. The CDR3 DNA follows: TGTGCCAGCAGGACAGGTGCTCAGCCCCAGCATTTT.